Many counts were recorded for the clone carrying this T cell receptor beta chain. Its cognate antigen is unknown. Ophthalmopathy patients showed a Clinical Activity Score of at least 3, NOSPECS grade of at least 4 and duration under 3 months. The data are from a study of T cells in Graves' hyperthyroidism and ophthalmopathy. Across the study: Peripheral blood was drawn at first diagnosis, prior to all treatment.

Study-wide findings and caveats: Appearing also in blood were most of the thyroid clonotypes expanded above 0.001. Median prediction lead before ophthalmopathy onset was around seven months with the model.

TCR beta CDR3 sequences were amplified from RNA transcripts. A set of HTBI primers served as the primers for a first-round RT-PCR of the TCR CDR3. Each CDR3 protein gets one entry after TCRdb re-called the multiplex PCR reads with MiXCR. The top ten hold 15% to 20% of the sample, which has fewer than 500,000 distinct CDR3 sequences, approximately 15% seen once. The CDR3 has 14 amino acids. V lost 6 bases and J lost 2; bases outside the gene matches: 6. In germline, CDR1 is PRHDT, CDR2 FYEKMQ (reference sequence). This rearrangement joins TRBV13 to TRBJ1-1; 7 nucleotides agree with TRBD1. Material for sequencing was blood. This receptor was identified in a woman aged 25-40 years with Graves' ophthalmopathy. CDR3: CASRDTGVNTEAFF. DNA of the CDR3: TGTGCCAGCAGAGATACAGGGGTAAACACTGAAGCTTTCTTT.